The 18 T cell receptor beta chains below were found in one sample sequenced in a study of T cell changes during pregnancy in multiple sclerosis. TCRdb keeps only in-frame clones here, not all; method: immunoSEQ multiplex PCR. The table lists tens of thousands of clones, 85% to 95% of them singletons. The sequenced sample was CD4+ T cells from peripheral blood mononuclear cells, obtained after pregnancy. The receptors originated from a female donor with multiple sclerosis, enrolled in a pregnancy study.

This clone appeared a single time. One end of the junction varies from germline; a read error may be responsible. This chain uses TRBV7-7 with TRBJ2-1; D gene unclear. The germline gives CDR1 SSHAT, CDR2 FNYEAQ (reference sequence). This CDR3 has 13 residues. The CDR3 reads CASSLGYNNEQFF. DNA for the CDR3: TGTGCTAGCAGCTTAGGGTACAACAATGAGCAGTTCTTC. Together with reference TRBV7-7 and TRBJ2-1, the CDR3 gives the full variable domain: GAGVSQSPRYKVTKRGQDVTLRCDPISSHATLYWYQQALGQGPEFLTYFNYEAQPDKSGLPSDRFSAERPEGSISTLTIQRTEQRDSAMYRCASSLGYNNEQFFGPGTRLTVL.

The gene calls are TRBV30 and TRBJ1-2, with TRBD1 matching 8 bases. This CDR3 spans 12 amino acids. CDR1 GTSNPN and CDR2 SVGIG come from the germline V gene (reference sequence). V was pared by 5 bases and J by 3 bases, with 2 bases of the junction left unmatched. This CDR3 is CAWGGQDYGYTF. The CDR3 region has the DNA TGTGCCTGGGGGGGACAGGACTATGGCTACACCTTC.

CDR3 nucleotide sequence: TGTGCCAGCAGGGTACAGAACACCGGGGAGCTGTTTTTT. It translates to CASRVQNTGELFF. The rearrangement joins TRBV6-1 to TRBJ2-2, with unresolved D. V was trimmed by 6 bases and J by 1 base, leaving 6 bases between them. This CDR3 contains 13 residues. Germline V gene lookup returns CDR1 MNHNS and CDR2 SASEGT.

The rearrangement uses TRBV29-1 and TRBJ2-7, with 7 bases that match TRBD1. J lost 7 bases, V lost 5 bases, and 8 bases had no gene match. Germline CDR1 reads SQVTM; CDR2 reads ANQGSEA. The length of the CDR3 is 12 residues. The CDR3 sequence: CSVSTGPQEQYF. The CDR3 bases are TGCAGCGTTTCGACAGGGCCTCAGGAGCAGTACTTC.

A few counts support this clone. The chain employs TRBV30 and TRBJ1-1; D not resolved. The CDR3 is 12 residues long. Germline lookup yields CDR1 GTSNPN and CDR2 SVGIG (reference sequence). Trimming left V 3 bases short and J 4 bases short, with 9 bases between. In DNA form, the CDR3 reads TGTGCCTGGAGGTTTGGCTCCACTGAAGCTTTCTTT. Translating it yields CAWRFGSTEAFF.

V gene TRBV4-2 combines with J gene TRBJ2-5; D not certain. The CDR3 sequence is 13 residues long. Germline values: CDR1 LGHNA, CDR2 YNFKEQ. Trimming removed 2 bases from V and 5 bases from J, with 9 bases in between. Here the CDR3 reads CASSQFLEETQYF. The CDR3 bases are TGTGCCAGCAGCCAATTTCTTGAGGAGACCCAGTACTTC.

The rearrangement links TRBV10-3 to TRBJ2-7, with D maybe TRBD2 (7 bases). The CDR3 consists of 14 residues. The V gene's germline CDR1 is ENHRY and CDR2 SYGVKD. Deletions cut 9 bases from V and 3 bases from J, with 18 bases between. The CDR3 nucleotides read TGTGCCATTAGAGGGGGGGACCAAATCTACGAGCAGTACTTC. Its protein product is CAIRGGDQIYEQYF.

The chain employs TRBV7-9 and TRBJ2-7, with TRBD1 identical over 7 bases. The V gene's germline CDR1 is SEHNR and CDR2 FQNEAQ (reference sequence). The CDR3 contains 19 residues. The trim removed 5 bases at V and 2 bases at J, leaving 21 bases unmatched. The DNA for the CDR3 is TGTGCCAGCAGCCCCGAGACAGGGTTGGGCCGAATGGGAACCTACGAGCAGTACTTC. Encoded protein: CASSPETGLGRMGTYEQYF.

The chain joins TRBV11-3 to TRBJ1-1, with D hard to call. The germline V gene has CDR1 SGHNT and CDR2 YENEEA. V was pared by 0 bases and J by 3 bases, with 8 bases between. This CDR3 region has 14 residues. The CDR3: CASSLEARDTEAFF. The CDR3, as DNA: TGTGCCAGCAGCTTAGAGGCGCGGGACACTGAAGCTTTCTTT.

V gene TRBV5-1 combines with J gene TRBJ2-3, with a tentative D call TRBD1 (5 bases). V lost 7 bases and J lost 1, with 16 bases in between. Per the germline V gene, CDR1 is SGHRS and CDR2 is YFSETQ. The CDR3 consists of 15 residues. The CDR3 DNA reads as TGCGCCAGCCGTACGGCATTAGGGGGCACAGATACGCAGTATTTT. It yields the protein CASRTALGGTDTQYF.

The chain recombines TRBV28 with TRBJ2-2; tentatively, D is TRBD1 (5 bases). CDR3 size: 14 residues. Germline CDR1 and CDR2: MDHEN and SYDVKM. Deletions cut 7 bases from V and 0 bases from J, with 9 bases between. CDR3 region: CASTGQTNTGELFF. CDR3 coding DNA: TGTGCCAGCACAGGGCAAACGAACACCGGGGAGCTGTTTTTT.

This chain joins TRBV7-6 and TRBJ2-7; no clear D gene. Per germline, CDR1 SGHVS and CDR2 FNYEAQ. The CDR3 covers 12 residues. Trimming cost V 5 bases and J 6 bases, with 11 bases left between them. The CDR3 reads CASSGEVFEQYF. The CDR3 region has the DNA TGTGCCAGCAGCGGAGAGGTGTTCGAGCAGTACTTC. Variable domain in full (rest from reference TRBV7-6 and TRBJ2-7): GAGVSQSPRYKVTKRGQDVALRCDPISGHVSLYWYRQALGQGPEFLTYFNYEAQQDKSGLPNDRFSAERPEGSISTLTIQRTEQRDSAMYRCASSGEVFEQYFGPGTRLTVT.

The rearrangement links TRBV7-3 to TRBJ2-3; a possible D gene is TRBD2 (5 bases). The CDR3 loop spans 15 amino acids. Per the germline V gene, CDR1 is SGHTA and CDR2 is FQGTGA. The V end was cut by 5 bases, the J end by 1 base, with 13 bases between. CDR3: CASSRRAGRTDTQYF. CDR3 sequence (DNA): TGTGCCAGCAGCCGGCGGGCGGGCCGCACAGATACGCAGTATTTT.

For the CDR3, the DNA is TGTGCCAGCGGGGGGGGGCTCCCCGCGTACAATGAGCAGTTCTTC. The encoded protein is CASGGGLPAYNEQFF. The J gene is TRBJ2-1, the V gene TRBV6-5, with D possibly TRBD2 on 7 matching bases. The CDR3 is 15 amino acids. Looked up from germline, CDR1 is MNHEY and CDR2 is SVGAGI. V lost 8 bases and J 4 bases, leaving 18 bases between the germline ends.

As DNA, the CDR3 is TGTGCCAGCAGCCAAGGGACGGGACTAGCGGGAACCGAGCAGTACTTC. This codes for CASSQGTGLAGTEQYF. The rearrangement joins TRBV4-2 to TRBJ2-7, with 13 bases lining up with TRBD2. Germline values: CDR1 LGHNA, CDR2 YNFKEQ. This CDR3 has 16 residues. V lost 1 base to trimming and J lost 6 bases; unmatched junction nucleotides: 6.

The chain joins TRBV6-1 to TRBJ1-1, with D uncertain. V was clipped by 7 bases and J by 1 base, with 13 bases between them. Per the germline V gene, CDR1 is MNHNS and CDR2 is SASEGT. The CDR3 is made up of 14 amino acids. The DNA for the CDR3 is TGTGCCAGCATACAGAAGCGGACGAACACTGAAGCTTTCTTT. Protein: CASIQKRTNTEAFF.

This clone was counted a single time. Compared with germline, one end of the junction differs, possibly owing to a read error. CDR3 protein: CASTVPLTSGTSGANVLTF. The CDR3, as DNA: TGTGCCAGCACCGTACCCCTAACTAGCGGGACCTCTGGGGCCAACGTCCTGACTTTC. This chain links TRBV9 with TRBJ2-6, with 10 positions matching TRBD2. CDR3 size: 19 residues. Germline V CDR1 and CDR2: SGDLS, YYNGEE.

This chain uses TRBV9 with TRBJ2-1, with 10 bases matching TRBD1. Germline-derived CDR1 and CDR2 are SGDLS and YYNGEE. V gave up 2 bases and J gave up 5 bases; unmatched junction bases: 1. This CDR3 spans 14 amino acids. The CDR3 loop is CASSVGQGNNEQFF. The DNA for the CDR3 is TGTGCCAGCAGCGTGGGACAGGGGAACAATGAGCAGTTCTTC.